One T cell receptor beta chain is described in this entry. Germline V gives CDR1 LNHDA, CDR2 SQIVND (reference sequence). V lost 2 bases and J lost 2, with 10 bases in between. This CDR3 spans 15 amino acids. The data were obtained in a study of blood T cell repertoires in COVID-19. As for the study in general: Sites across the United States, Italy and Spain contributed samples from acute and convalescent COVID-19.

Authors' data handling: Amplification from reference gene primers served as the basis for estimated nucleated cell counts. Sequencing used immunoSEQ multiplex PCR; TCRdb keeps in-frame clones, though not all of them. The V and J calls and the clone size are those of that table, but D and trimming were determined from the DNA. The repertoire holds about 110,000 clones, with approximately 90% as singletons. This chain links TRBV19 with TRBJ2-1, with D perhaps matching TRBD2 (5 bases). The receptor's source is a human donor in a cohort sampled during active COVID-19. The specimen was peripheral blood. This chain's CDR3 is CASSIRDVPYNEQFF. Here the CDR3 DNA reads TGTGCCAGTAGTATACGGGATGTCCCCTACAATGAGCAGTTCTTC.